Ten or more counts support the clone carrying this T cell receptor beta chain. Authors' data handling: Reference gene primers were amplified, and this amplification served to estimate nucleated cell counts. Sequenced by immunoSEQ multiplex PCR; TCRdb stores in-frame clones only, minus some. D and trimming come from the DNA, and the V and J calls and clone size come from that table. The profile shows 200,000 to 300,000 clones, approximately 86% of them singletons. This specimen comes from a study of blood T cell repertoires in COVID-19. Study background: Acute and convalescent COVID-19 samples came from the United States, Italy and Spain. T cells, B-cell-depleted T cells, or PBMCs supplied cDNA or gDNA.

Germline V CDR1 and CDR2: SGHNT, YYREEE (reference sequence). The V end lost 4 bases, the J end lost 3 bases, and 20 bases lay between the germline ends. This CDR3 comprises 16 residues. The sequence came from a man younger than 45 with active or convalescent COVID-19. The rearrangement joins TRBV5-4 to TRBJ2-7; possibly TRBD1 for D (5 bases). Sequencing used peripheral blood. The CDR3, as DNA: TGTGCCAGCAGCCAAACCCCGGACACTAATCTCTACGAGCAGTACTTC. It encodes CASSQTPDTNLYEQYF.